Listed here are 23 T cell receptor beta chains from one sample, sequenced in a study of vaccination and CD4 T cells after COVID-19. Specified time point: late sampling 161 to 241 days after vaccination in a few convalescent patients. Documented treatment: roughly 11-day PBMC culture with coronavirus spike peptide pools or control peptides (ViraFEST assay). Sequence data for DNA of cultured CD4+ T cells were generated by the Oncomine TCR Beta short-read assay. TCRdb redid the calling of the PCR reads with MiXCR, one entry per CDR3 protein. Of around 17,000 distinct CDR3 sequences in the sample, roughly 48% were seen once. Their cognate antigens are unknown. This specimen was CD4+ T cells from blood, cultured in vitro, taken about 7 months after SARS-CoV-2 vaccination. These receptors were obtained from a human donor who had recovered from COVID-19.

This clonotype was observed a few times. This chain connects TRBV10-3 to TRBJ1-2; D is unclear. The germline V and J ends were trimmed by 4 bases and 4 bases, with 10 bases remaining between them. The CDR3 runs 13 residues. Germline CDR1 and CDR2: ENHRY and SYGVKD. CDR3 protein: CAISGVSVYGYTF. The CDR3 DNA reads as TGTGCCATCAGTGGGGTCTCGGTCTATGGCTACACCTTC.

The CDR3 coding sequence is TGTGCCAGCAAACAGGGGGAGTGGAACACTGAAGCTTTCTTT. It specifies CASKQGEWNTEAFF. This chain links TRBV6-1 with TRBJ1-1; 8 bases align to TRBD1. The CDR3 runs to 14 residues. With 7 bases clipped from V and 1 base from J, the junction kept 5 bases outside the gene matches. Germline V gene data show CDR1 as MNHNS and CDR2 as SASEGT.

There are a few counts of this clonotype. The CDR3 DNA is TGCAGTGCTAGAGACCCCCTAATCGGTGGTAGCAATCAGCCCCAGCATTTT. Translation gives CSARDPLIGGSNQPQHF. This chain uses TRBV20-1 with TRBJ1-5; D gene uncertain. This CDR3 is built from 17 residues. V lost 0 bases, J lost 0 bases, and 15 bases lay in between. The germline gives CDR1 DFQATT, CDR2 SNEGSKA (reference sequence).

This clonotype was seen a few times. This sequence joins TRBV10-3 and TRBJ2-5; 14 nucleotides align to TRBD2. Germline V CDR1 and CDR2: ENHRY, SYGVKD. The CDR3 runs 14 residues. Trimming at V came to 4 bases and at J to 5 bases, leaving 0 bases not matched to a gene. CDR3 sequence: CAISGTSGGETQYF. The DNA of the CDR3 is TGTGCCATCAGTGGGACTAGCGGGGGGGAGACCCAGTACTTC.

The gene calls are TRBV20-1 and TRBJ2-7; 11 bases are a match to TRBD2. CDR3 size: 18 residues. Germline trimming cut 0 bases from V and 7 bases from J; bases unmatched to any gene: 17. Germline-derived CDR1 and CDR2 are DFQATT and SNEGSKA (reference sequence). The DNA of the CDR3 is TGCAGTGCTAGAGAGTTTGGGCTAGCGGGGGGCTCGGGGGGGGAGCAGTACTTC. Encoded protein: CSAREFGLAGGSGGEQYF.

V and J are TRBV7-2 and TRBJ2-1; D is unclear. The V end was cut by 2 bases, the J end by 7 bases, with 9 bases between. This CDR3 has 13 amino acids. Germline CDR1 SGHTA, CDR2 FQGNSA. DNA for the CDR3: TGTGCCAGCAGCTTAACGCCCGGGAATGAGCAGTTCTTC. This sequence encodes CASSLTPGNEQFF.

This clonotype has only one observation. The rearrangement uses TRBV6-2 or TRBV6-3 and TRBJ1-6, with 9 bases aligning to TRBD1. J lost 7 bases, V lost 8 bases, and 6 bases had no gene match. Germline V lookup: CDR1 MNHEY, CDR2 SVGEGT. The length of the CDR3 is 14 residues. CDR3 loop: CASSRTGENSPLHF. The CDR3 DNA sequence: TGTGCCAGCTCCCGGACAGGGGAGAATTCACCCCTCCACTTT.

As concerns this clonotype: A much larger clone lies one base from this, so it may be a read error. The chain recombines TRBV20-1 with TRBJ2-1; 12 nucleotides align to TRBD2. This CDR3 spans 16 amino acids. CDR1 is DFQATT, CDR2 SNEGSKA, per germline (reference sequence). CDR3 bases: TGCAATGCTAGACGACTAGCGGGGGTCTCCTACAATGAGCAGTTCTTC. Its protein is CNARRLAGVSYNEQFF.

The rearrangement links TRBV20-1 to TRBJ2-7; D not resolved. V was clipped by 5 bases and J by 0 bases, with 17 bases between them. Germline CDR1 is DFQATT and CDR2 is SNEGSKA (reference sequence). This CDR3 is built from 15 residues. CDR3 protein: CSALANSKSSYEQYF. As DNA, the CDR3 is TGCAGTGCTCTCGCTAACTCAAAGAGCTCCTACGAGCAGTACTTC.

The V and J genes are TRBV7-9 and TRBJ1-1; 7 bases match TRBD1. The germline CDR1 and CDR2 sequences are SEHNR and FQNEAQ (reference sequence). This CDR3 has 16 amino acids. With V trimmed by 0 bases and J by 5 bases, 9 bases remained unmatched. CDR3 region: CASSLATGVLLTEAFF. The CDR3 DNA is TGTGCCAGCAGCTTAGCAACAGGGGTCTTACTTACTGAAGCTTTCTTT.

This clonotype has only a few counts. The CDR3 sequence: CASSLAGPPSNEQFF. CDR3 nucleotides: TGTGCCAGCAGCTTAGCGGGACCCCCTTCCAATGAGCAGTTCTTC. The chain links TRBV7-6 to TRBJ2-1; D may correspond to TRBD1 or TRBD2 (5 bases each). Trimming cost V 0 bases and J 6 bases, with 12 bases left between them. The length of the CDR3 is 15 residues. CDR1 is SGHVS, CDR2 FNYEAQ, per germline.

CDR3 region: CSARYLGLAGGSFF. For the CDR3, the DNA is TGCAGTGCTAGATACTTGGGACTAGCGGGAGGATCGTTCTTC. The V call is TRBV20-1, the J call TRBJ2-1; 15 bases map to TRBD2. Looked up from germline, CDR1 is DFQATT and CDR2 is SNEGSKA (reference sequence). CDR3 length equals 14 residues. V trimming: 2 bases; J trimming: 15 bases; junction bases outside the gene matches: 8.

The rearrangement links TRBV7-9 to TRBJ2-7; D is perhaps TRBD1 (5 bases). CDR1 is SEHNR and CDR2 is FQNEAQ in the germline V gene (reference sequence). The CDR3 extends over 14 amino acids. V lost 2 bases and J 3 bases, leaving 11 bases between the germline ends. The CDR3: CASSLYARDYEQYF. CDR3 nucleotide sequence: TGTGCCAGCAGCTTATATGCCAGGGACTACGAGCAGTACTTC.

This sequence joins TRBV20-1 and TRBJ1-2; TRBD1 is a possible D gene (5 bases). CDR3 length: 16 amino acids. CDR1 is DFQATT and CDR2 is SNEGSKA in the germline V gene (reference sequence). With 0 bases removed from V and 3 bases from J, the gap between germline ends came to 17 bases. The CDR3 region is CSARDLGLPRDYGYTF. The CDR3 DNA is TGCAGTGCTAGAGATCTGGGACTCCCGAGGGACTATGGCTACACCTTC.

This chain uses TRBV15 with TRBJ2-7, with 8 bases aligning to TRBD1. After removal of 1 base from V and 6 bases from J, the junction contained 2 bases not matched to a gene. Germline V gene sequence: CDR1 LNHNV, CDR2 YYDKDF (reference sequence). The CDR3 extends over 13 amino acids. CDR3 amino acids: CATSRARGREQYF. The CDR3 DNA reads as TGTGCCACCAGCAGAGCCAGGGGGCGCGAGCAGTACTTC.

The rearrangement joins TRBV4-2 to TRBJ1-5; D is undetermined. Germline V gives CDR1 LGHNA, CDR2 YNFKEQ. CDR3 length: 14 residues. The germline V and J ends were trimmed by 0 bases and 5 bases, with 8 bases remaining between them. This chain's CDR3 is CASSQDRLDQPQHF. The CDR3 region has the DNA TGTGCCAGCAGCCAAGATCGCCTGGATCAGCCCCAGCATTTT.

The rearrangement joins TRBV7-9 to TRBJ2-6; the D gene is possibly TRBD1 (5 bases). Trimming removed 3 bases at V and 0 bases at J, with 21 bases between. Germline assignment: CDR1 SEHNR and CDR2 FQNEAQ (reference sequence). This CDR3 contains 20 residues. Here the CDR3 reads CASSFGSGPHLLSGANVLTF. The CDR3 DNA reads TGTGCCAGCAGCTTCGGGTCAGGGCCTCATTTACTCTCTGGGGCCAACGTCCTGACTTTC. Filled out from reference TRBV7-9 and TRBJ2-6, the complete variable domain reads DTGVSQNPRHKITKRGQNVTFRCDPISEHNRLYWYRQTLGQGPEFLTYFQNEAQLEKSRLLSDRFSAERPKGSFSTLEIQRTEQGDSAMYLCASSFGSGPHLLSGANVLTFGAGSRLTVL.

The chain combines TRBV10-3 with TRBJ1-2; D is uncertain. Germline lookup yields CDR1 ENHRY and CDR2 SYGVKD. The CDR3 is 11 amino acids. Trimming pared 5 bases from V and 3 bases from J, leaving 4 bases between. The CDR3 is CAISWDYGYTF. Here the CDR3 DNA reads TGTGCCATCAGTTGGGACTATGGCTACACCTTC.

The chain recombines TRBV7-9 with TRBJ1-3; TRBD1 agrees at 8 bases. The germline V gene has CDR1 SEHNR and CDR2 FQNEAQ (reference sequence). Trimming removed 5 bases from V and 6 bases from J; junction bases left unmatched: 15. This CDR3 is built from 17 residues. The CDR3 DNA is TGTGCCAGCAGCCATAACGCCGGGACAGGACGTGCAAACACCATATATTTT. It translates to CASSHNAGTGRANTIYF.

In this sample, this clonotype turned up a few times. The chain has TRBV6-4 and TRBJ2-5; a possible D gene is TRBD2 (7 bases). V lost 7 bases to trimming and J lost 4 bases, with 22 bases between them. Germline CDR1 is MRHNA and CDR2 is SNTAGT. The CDR3 is made up of 16 amino acids. DNA of the CDR3: TGTGCCAGCACCGTGGGGGGGCAGGGGACACGAGAGACCCAGTACTTC. This gives the protein CASTVGGQGTRETQYF.

This clonotype was counted only a few times. The rearrangement links TRBV7-2 to TRBJ1-1; 7 bases are a match to TRBD1. Germline V gene lookup returns CDR1 SGHTA and CDR2 FQGNSA. The CDR3 runs to 14 residues. The junction had 6 bases not matched to a gene; V was cut back by 8 bases and J by 0 bases. CDR3 sequence (DNA): TGTGCCAGCGGCAACAGGGGCCTGAACACTGAAGCTTTCTTT. It specifies CASGNRGLNTEAFF.

The table lists this clonotype with a few counts. V and J are TRBV15 and TRBJ2-5; perhaps D is TRBD1 or TRBD2 (5 bases each). V lost 1 base and J lost 0, with 12 bases in between. Looked up from germline, CDR1 is LNHNV and CDR2 is YYDKDF (reference sequence). This CDR3 comprises 16 residues. In DNA, the CDR3 is TGTGCCACCAGCAGAGTAGGGACGGTGTACCAAGAGACCCAGTACTTC. This sequence encodes CATSRVGTVYQETQYF.

On this clonotype: A read error is possible here, since a much larger clone lies one base away. The chain couples TRBV20-1 to TRBJ2-3; the match to TRBD1 covers 7 bases. CDR3 length: 15 amino acids. The ends lost 3 bases at V and 1 base at J; junction bases unmatched: 7. The V gene's germline CDR1 is DFQATT and CDR2 SNEGSKA (reference sequence). The CDR3 DNA reads as TGCAGTGCTAGTTGTGAGGGGGCGGGCACAGATACGCAGTATTTT. It translates to CSASCEGAGTDTQYF.